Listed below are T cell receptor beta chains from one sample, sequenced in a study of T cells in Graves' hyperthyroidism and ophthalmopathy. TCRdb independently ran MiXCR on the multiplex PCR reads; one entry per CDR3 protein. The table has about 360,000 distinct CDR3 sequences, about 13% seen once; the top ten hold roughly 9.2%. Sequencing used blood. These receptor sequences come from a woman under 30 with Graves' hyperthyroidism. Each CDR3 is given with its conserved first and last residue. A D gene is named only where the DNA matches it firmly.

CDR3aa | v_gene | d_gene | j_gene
CASSFGAEGNSPLHF | TRBV5-1 | - | TRBJ1-6
CASTFGTGTEAFF | TRBV6-1 | TRBD1 | TRBJ1-1
CATIGSGGAYTEAFF | TRBV28 | TRBD1 | TRBJ1-1
CSALNLDRAEQFF | TRBV20-1 | TRBD1 | TRBJ2-1
CASSLGASGGSYNEQFF | TRBV11-2 | - | TRBJ2-1
CASSLGTGERGQYF | TRBV27 | TRBD1 | TRBJ2-7
CASSLALDTGELFF | TRBV5-4 | - | TRBJ2-2
CASSQLAGGPYNEQFF | TRBV6-2/TRBV6-3 | TRBD2 | TRBJ2-1
CASSEYAPITSGRPGELFF | TRBV25-1 | TRBD2 | TRBJ2-2
CASSIGQAEQETQYF | TRBV19 | - | TRBJ2-5
CASSPTVTYEQYF | TRBV7-9 | - | TRBJ2-7
CASSLSFGPGYGYTF | TRBV7-9 | - | TRBJ1-2
CASSQGLAGAMSSYNEQFF | TRBV4-2 | TRBD2 | TRBJ2-1
CASSPQTGRGLTDTQYF | TRBV7-3 | - | TRBJ2-3
CASSPSGTSPAQPQHF | TRBV7-6 | - | TRBJ1-5
CASSGGGREYGEGQETQYF | TRBV9 | TRBD2 | TRBJ2-5
CSAKGQTGDIQYF | TRBV20-1 | - | TRBJ2-4
CASSLAHSNTGELFF | TRBV5-5 | - | TRBJ2-2
CASSPPTGNYEQYF | TRBV28 | - | TRBJ2-7
CASSLGQTRETQYF | TRBV12-3/TRBV12-4 | - | TRBJ2-5
CASLSRVGSYEQYF | TRBV6-1 | - | TRBJ2-7
CASSLDLGQGPQETQYF | TRBV11-2 | TRBD1 | TRBJ2-5
CASRALVSYNEQFF | TRBV11-2 | - | TRBJ2-1